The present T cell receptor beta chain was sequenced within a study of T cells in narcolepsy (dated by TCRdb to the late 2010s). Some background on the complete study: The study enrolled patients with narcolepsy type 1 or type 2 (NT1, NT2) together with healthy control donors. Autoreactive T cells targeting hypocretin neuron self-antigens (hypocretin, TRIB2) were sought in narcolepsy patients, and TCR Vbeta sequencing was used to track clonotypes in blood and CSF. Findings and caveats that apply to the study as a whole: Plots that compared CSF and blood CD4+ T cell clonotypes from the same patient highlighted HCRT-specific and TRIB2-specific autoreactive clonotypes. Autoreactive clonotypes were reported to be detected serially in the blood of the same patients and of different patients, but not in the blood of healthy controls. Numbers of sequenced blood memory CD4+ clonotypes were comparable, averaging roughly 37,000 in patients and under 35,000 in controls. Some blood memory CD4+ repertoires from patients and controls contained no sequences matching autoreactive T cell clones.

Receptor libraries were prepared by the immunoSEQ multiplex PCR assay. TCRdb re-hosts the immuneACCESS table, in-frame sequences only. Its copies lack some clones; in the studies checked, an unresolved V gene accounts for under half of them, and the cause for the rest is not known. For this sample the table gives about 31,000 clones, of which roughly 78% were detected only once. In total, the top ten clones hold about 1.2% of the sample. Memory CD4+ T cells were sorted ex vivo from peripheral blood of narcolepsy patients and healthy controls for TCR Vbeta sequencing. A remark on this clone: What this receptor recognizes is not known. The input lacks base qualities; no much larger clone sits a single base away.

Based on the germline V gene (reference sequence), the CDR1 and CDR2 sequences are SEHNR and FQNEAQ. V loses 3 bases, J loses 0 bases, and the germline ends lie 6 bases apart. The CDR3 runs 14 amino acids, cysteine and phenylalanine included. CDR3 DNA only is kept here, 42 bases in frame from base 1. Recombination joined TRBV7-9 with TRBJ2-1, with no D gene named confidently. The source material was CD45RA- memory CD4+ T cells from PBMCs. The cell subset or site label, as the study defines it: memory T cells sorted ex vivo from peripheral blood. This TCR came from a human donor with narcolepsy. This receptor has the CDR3 CASSLASSYNEQFF. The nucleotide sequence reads TGTGCCAGCAGCTTGGCTAGCTCCTACAATGAGCAGTTCTTC.